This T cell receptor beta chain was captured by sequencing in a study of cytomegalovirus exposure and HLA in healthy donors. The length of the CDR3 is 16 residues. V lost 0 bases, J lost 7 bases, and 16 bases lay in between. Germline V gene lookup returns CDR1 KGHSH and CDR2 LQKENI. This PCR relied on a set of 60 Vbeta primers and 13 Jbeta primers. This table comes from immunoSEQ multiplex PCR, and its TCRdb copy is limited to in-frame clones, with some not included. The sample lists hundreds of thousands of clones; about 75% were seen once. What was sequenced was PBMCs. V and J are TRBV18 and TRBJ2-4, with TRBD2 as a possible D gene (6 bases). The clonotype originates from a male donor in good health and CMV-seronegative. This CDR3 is CASSPPTAGRVNIQYF. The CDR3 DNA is TGTGCCAGCTCACCACCTACCGCGGGGCGTGTGAACATTCAGTACTTC.